Listed here is a single T cell receptor (beta chain). Here immunoSEQ multiplex PCR was the method, and the copy in TCRdb shows in-frame clones only, minus some. This repertoire shows approximately 120,000 clones, 60% to 80% found once; its top ten account for roughly 5.5%. This sample was included in a study of blood T cell repertoires in COVID-19. Looking at the study overall: Acute and convalescent COVID-19 samples came from the United States, Italy and Spain. The cDNA or gDNA used as material had been derived from T cells, B-cell-depleted T cells, or PBMCs.

V gave up 2 bases and J gave up 9 bases, with 17 bases separating them. The CDR3 is made up of 15 amino acids. Per the germline V gene, CDR1 is SEHNR and CDR2 is FQNEAQ (reference sequence). The specimen sequenced was peripheral blood. The TCR originated in a man aged 55 to 70 with acute or convalescent COVID-19. The J gene is TRBJ2-1, the V gene TRBV7-9, with D possibly TRBD2 on 6 matching bases. The CDR3 loop reads CASSLTPSVGGEQFF. CDR3 DNA sequence: TGTGCCAGCAGCTTAACCCCTAGCGTAGGAGGTGAGCAGTTCTTC.